Listed below are T cell receptor beta chains from one sample, sequenced in a study of T cells after posttransplantation cyclophosphamide. TCRdb keeps only in-frame clones here, not all; method: immunoSEQ multiplex PCR. In the table there are over 15,000 clones, 94% of which are singletons. The sequencing input was naive CD4+ T cells sorted from blood. These receptors were obtained from a woman aged 45-65 years in good health and a related stem cell transplant donor. Both conserved end residues are part of each CDR3. D genes are given only for firm matches. Where a row states a size, it is once, few, many or the class of an expanded clone; other rows omit it.

TGTGCCAGCAGTGGACAGTCGAACACTGAAGCTTTCTTT	CASSGQSNTEAFF	.	.	TRBV9	TRBJ1-1
TGTGCCAGCAGCGCAGATAGCGGGAGGGCCAATCTGCGTGAGCAGTTCTTC	CASSADSGRANLREQFF	TRBD2	.	TRBV5-4	TRBJ2-1
TGTGCCAGCAGTTTACACGGGAGGGCCTGGTACGAGCAGTACTTC	CASSLHGRAWYEQYF	TRBD2	.	TRBV27	TRBJ2-7
TGCGCCAGTTCGACTAGCGGGACCGACAATGAGCAGTTCTTC	CASSTSGTDNEQFF	TRBD2	.	TRBV5-1	TRBJ2-1
TGCGCCAGCAGCAACCCCCCCGGCGGGGGCTGGGGGAACACTGAAGCTTTCTTT	CASSNPPGGGWGNTEAFF	.	.	TRBV5-1	TRBJ1-1
TGTGCCAGCAGTTCGGGAGGACTGAACACCGGGGAGCTGTTTTTT	CASSSGGLNTGELFF	TRBD2	.	TRBV28	TRBJ2-2
TGTGCCAGCAGCTTAATACCGGGTTTCAACACCGGGGAGCTGTTTTTT	CASSLIPGFNTGELFF	.	.	TRBV11-2	TRBJ2-2
TGTGCCAGCAGTCCCCCAGGGGGTTCGGCTTTCTTT	CASSPPGGSAFF	TRBD1	.	TRBV28	TRBJ1-1
TGTGCCAGCAGTCCGACCCGGGGGGACACTGAAGCTTTCTTT	CASSPTRGDTEAFF	.	.	TRBV27	TRBJ1-1
TGTGCCAGCAGCTTAGTCGGGACTAGCGGGAGCGATGAGCAGTTCTTC	CASSLVGTSGSDEQFF	TRBD2	.	TRBV7-9	TRBJ2-1
TGCGCCAGCAGCTTGGATGGGGCGAACACTGAAGCTTTCTTT	CASSLDGANTEAFF	.	once	TRBV5-1	TRBJ1-1
TGTGCCAGCAGTGCCGGGAGGAGCAATCAGCCCCAGCATTTT	CASSAGRSNQPQHF	.	.	TRBV6-5	TRBJ1-5
TGTGCCAGCAGTTCACTTAGCGGGAGGAGGTACAATGAGCAGTTCTTC	CASSSLSGRRYNEQFF	TRBD2	.	TRBV11-2	TRBJ2-1
TGTGCCAGCAGTGAGTACTCCGGGACTGAGAAAGCTTTCTTT	CASSEYSGTEKAFF	.	.	TRBV2	TRBJ1-1
TGCGCCAGCAGCCAAGCGAGGAGGGTCTACGAGCAGTACTTC	CASSQARRVYEQYF	.	.	TRBV4-1	TRBJ2-7
TGTGCCAGCAAACATAAGCGGGAGTGGAACACCGGGGAGCTGTTTTTT	CASKHKREWNTGELFF	TRBD2	.	TRBV7-9	TRBJ2-2
TGTGCTAGTGGTTTGGTACAGGGCAGGGTCTTCTACGAGCAGTACTTC	CASGLVQGRVFYEQYF	.	.	TRBV12-5	TRBJ2-7
TGTGCCAGTAGCCCCGGACTAGCGGGAGTAGAGACCCAGTACTTC	CASSPGLAGVETQYF	TRBD2	.	TRBV19	TRBJ2-5
TGTGCCTGGAGTGCGGGGAGCGACTACGAGCAGTACTTC	CAWSAGSDYEQYF	.	.	TRBV30	TRBJ2-7
TGTGCCAGCTCACCGTCCGGCCGGGGTACTAGCGACTACTATGGCTACACCTTC	CASSPSGRGTSDYYGYTF	.	.	TRBV18	TRBJ1-2
TGTGCCAGCAGTTTAGGGTCGGCAGGGGCAGAGACCCAGTACTTC	CASSLGSAGAETQYF	.	.	TRBV28	TRBJ2-5
TGCGCCACCTCAGGGTTGGGGGCAGAGGGAAACACCATATATTTT	CATSGLGAEGNTIYF	.	.	TRBV10-2	TRBJ1-3
TGTGCCAGCTCACCGGCCGGGACAGGCGATGGCTACACCTTC	CASSPAGTGDGYTF	TRBD1	.	TRBV18	TRBJ1-2
TGTGCCAGCAGCGTAACAGGGGGATTCGGTGAAAAACTGTTTTTT	CASSVTGGFGEKLFF	TRBD1	.	TRBV9	TRBJ1-4
TGTGCCAGCAGGATGAGGGGGGGGTTTGGAGAGACCCAGTACTTC	CASRMRGGFGETQYF	.	.	TRBV5-5	TRBJ2-5
TGTGCCAGCAGCTCACGCCCTTCTAGCGGGAACACCGGGGAGCTGTTTTTT	CASSSRPSSGNTGELFF	TRBD2	.	TRBV7-3	TRBJ2-2